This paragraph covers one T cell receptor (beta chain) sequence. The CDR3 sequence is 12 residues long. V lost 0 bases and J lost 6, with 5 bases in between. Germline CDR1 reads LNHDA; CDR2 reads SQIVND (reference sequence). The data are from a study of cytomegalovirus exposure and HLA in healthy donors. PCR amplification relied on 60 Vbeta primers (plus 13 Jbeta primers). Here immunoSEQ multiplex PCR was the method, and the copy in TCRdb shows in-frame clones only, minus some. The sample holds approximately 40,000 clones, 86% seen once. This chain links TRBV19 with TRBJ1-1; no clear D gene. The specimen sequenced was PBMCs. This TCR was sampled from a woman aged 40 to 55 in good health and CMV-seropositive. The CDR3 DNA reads TGTGCCAGTAGTATAGATCGCGCTGAAGCTTTCTTT. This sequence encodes CASSIDRAEAFF.